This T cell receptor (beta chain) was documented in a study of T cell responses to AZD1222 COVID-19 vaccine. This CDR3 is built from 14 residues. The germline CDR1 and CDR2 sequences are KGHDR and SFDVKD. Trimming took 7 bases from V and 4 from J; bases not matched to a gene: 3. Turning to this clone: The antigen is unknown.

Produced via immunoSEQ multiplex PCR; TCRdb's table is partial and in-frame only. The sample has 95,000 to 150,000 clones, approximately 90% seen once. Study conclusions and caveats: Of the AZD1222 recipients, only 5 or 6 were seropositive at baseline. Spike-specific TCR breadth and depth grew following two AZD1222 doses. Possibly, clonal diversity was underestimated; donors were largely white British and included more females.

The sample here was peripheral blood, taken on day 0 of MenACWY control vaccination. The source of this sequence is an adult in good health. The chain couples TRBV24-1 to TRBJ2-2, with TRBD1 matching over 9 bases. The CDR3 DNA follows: TGTGCCACCAGGGGACAGGGTCGCACCGGGGAGCTGTTTTTT. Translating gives CATRGQGRTGELFF.